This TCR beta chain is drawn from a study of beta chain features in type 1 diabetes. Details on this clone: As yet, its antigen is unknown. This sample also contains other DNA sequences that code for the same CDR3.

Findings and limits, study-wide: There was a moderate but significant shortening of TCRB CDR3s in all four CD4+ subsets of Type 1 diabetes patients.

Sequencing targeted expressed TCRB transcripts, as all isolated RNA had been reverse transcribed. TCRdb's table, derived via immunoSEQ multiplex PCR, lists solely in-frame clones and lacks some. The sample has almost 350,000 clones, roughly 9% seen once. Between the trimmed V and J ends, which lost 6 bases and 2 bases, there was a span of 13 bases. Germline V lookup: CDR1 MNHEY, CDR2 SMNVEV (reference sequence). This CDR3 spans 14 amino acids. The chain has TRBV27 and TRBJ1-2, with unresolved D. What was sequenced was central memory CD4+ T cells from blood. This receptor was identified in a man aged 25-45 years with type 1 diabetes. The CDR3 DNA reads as TGTGCCAGCAGCCGTACCGGGAGCAACTATGGCTACACCTTC. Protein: CASSRTGSNYGYTF.